This T cell receptor beta chain stems from a study of T and B cells in COVID-19 patients. On the study more broadly: The recovered patients had mostly mild to moderate COVID-19 with outpatient management. Of over 19 active-infection patients, 12 were critically ill with mechanical ventilation or extracorporeal membrane oxygenation.

Whole-study findings and limits: Sorted SARS-CoV-2-responsive or tetramer+ T cells and CD4+, regulatory and CD8+ subsets were not yet sequenced.

Each TRB amplification used about 220-500 ng of genomic DNA from blood. This clonotype qualifies as medium-sized. Its matching antigen is unknown. Multiplex PCR with BIOMED2 TRB-A/B primer pools amplified TRB rearrangements. TCRdb redid the calling of the multiplex PCR reads with MiXCR, one entry per CDR3 protein. The repertoire has roughly 18,000 distinct CDR3 sequences, 25% to 35% of them found once; the top ten carry 4.5%. The CDR3 length is 14 residues. After removal of 5 bases from V and 6 bases from J, the junction contained 7 bases not matched to a gene. CDR1 is LNHDA, CDR2 SQIVND, per germline (reference sequence).

The chain recombines TRBV19 with TRBJ2-1; 7 nucleotides match TRBD1. The sample consisted of blood. The receptor comes from a human donor who had recovered from COVID-19. CDR3 nucleotide sequence: TGTGCCAGTAGTGCCGGGACAGCACCCAATGAGCAGTTCTTC. This codes for CASSAGTAPNEQFF.